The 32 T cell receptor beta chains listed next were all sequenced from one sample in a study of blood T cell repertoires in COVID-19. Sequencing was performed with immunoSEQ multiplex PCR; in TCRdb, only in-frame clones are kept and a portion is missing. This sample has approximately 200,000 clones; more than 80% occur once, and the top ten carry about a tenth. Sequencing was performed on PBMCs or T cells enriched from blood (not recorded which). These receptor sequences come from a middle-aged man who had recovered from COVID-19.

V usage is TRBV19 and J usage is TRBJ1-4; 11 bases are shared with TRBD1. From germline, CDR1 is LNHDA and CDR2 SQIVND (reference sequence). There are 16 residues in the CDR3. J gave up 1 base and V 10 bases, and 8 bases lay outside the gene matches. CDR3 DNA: TGTGCCACACGGGACAGGGGGGTCGAAACTAATGAAAAACTGTTTTTT. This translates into CATRDRGVETNEKLFF. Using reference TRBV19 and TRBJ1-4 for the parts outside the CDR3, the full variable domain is DGGITQSPKYLFRKEGQNVTLSCEQNLNHDAMYWYRQDPGQGLRLIYYSQIVNDFQKGDIAEGYSVSREKKESFPLTVTSAQKNPTAFYLCATRDRGVETNEKLFFGSGTQLSVL.

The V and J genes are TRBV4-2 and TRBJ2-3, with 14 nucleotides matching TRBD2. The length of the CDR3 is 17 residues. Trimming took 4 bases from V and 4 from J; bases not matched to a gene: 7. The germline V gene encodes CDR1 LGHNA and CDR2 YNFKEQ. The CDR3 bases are TGTGCCAGCAGCCCCAGACTAGCGGGGGGGGATTCAGATACGCAGTATTTT. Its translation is CASSPRLAGGDSDTQYF.

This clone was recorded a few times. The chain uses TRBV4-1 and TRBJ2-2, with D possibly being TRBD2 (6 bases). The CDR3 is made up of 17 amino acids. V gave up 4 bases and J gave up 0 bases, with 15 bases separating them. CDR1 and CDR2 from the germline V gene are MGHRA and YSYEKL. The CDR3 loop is CASSPRYGGSNTGELFF. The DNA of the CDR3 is TGCGCCAGCAGCCCCCGATATGGGGGGTCGAACACCGGGGAGCTGTTTTTT.

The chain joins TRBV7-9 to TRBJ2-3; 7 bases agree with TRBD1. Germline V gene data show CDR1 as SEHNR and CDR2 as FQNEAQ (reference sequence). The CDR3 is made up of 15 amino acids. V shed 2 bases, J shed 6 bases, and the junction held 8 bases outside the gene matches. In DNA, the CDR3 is TGTGCCAGCAGCTTAACTGAGGGGGCTTGGGATACGCAGTATTTT. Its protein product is CASSLTEGAWDTQYF.

The CDR3 loop reads CASSLQGLGQPQHF. The CDR3 DNA reads TGTGCCAGCAGTTTACAGGGTTTGGGTCAGCCCCAGCATTTT. This rearrangement joins TRBV27 to TRBJ1-5, with D maybe TRBD1 (5 bases). Trimming removed 2 bases at V and 6 bases at J, with 11 bases between. The length of the CDR3 is 14 residues. Germline V lookup: CDR1 MNHEY, CDR2 SMNVEV (reference sequence).

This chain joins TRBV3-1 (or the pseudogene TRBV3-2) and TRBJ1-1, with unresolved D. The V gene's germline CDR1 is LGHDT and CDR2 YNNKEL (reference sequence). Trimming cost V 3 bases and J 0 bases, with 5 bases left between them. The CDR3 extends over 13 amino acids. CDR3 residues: CASSQRMNTEAFF. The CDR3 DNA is TGTGCCAGCAGCCAGAGAATGAACACTGAAGCTTTCTTT.

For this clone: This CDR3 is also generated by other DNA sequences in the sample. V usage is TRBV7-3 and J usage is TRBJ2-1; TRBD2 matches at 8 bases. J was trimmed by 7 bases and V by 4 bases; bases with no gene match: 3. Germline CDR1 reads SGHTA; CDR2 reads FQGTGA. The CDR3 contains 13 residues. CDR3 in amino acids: CASSSSGGNEQFF. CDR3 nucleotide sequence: TGTGCCAGCAGCTCTTCGGGGGGGAATGAGCAGTTCTTC.

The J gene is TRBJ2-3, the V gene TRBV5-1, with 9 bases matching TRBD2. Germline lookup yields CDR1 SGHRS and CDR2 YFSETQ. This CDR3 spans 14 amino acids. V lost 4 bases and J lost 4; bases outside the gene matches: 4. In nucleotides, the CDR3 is TGCGCCAGCAGCCTCCTAGCGGGGTCAGATACGCAGTATTTT. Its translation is CASSLLAGSDTQYF. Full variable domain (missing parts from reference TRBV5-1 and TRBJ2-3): KAGVTQTPRYLIKTRGQQVTLSCSPISGHRSVSWYQQTPGQGLQFLFEYFSETQRNKGNFPGRFSGRQFSNSRSEMNVSTLELGDSALYLCASSLLAGSDTQYFGPGTRLTVL.

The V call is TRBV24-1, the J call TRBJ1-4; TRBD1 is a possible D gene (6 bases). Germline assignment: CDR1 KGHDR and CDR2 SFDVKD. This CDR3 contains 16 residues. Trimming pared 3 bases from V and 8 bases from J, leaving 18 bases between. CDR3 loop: CATSDPRGGSLEKLFF. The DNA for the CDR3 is TGTGCCACCAGTGATCCCCGAGGGGGATCGTTGGAAAAACTGTTTTTT.

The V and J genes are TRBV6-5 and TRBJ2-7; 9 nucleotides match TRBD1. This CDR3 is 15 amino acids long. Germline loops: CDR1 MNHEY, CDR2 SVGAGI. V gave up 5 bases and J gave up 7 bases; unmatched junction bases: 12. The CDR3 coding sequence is TGTGCCAGCAGTATGTCCGGGACAGGGTATAAAGAGCAGTACTTC. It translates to CASSMSGTGYKEQYF.

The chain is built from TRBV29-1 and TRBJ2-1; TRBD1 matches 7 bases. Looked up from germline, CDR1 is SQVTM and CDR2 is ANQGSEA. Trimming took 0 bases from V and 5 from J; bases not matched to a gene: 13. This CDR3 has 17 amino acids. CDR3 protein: CSVEDPYRGRAHNEQFF. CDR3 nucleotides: TGCAGCGTTGAAGACCCCTACAGGGGTCGGGCACACAATGAGCAGTTCTTC.

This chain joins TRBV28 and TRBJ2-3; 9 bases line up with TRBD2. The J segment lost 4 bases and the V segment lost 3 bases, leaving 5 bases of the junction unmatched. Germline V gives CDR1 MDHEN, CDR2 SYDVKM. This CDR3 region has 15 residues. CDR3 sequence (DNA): TGTGCCAGCAGTTTTAGCGGGAGCTCATCAGATACGCAGTATTTT. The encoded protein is CASSFSGSSSDTQYF.

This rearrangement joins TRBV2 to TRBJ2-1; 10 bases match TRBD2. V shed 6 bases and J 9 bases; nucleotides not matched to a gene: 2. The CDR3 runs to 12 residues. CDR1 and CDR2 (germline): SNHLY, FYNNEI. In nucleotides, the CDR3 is TGTGCCAGCAGCTGGACTAGCGGTGAGCAGTTCTTC. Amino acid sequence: CASSWTSGEQFF.

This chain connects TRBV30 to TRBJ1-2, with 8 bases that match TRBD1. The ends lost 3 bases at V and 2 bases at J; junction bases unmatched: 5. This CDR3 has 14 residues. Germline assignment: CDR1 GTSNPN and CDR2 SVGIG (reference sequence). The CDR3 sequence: CAWRRQGANYGYTF. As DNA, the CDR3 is TGTGCCTGGAGAAGGCAGGGGGCCAACTATGGCTACACCTTC. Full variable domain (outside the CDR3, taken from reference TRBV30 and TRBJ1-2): SQTIHQWPATLVQPVGSPLSLECTVEGTSNPNLYWYRQAAGRGLQLLFYSVGIGQISSEVPQNLSASRPQDRQFILSSKKLLLSDSGFYLCAWRRQGANYGYTFGSGTRLTVV.

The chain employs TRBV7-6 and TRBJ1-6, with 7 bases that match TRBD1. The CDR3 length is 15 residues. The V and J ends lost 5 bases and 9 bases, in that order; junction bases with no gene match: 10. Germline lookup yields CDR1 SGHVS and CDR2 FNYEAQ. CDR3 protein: CASSTRQGGGSPLHF. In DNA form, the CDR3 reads TGTGCCAGCAGCACCCGACAGGGTGGTGGTTCACCCCTCCACTTT.

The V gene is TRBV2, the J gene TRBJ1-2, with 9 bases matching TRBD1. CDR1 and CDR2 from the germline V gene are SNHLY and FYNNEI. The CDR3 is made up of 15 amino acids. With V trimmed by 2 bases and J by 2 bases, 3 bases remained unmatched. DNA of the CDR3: TGTGCCAGCAGTGAACACAGGGGGCAGAACTATGGCTACACCTTC. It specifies CASSEHRGQNYGYTF.

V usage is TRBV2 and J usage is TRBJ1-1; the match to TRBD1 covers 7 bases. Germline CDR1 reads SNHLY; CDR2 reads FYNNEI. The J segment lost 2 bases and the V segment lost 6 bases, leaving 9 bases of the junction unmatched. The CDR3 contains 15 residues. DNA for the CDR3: TGTGCCAGCAGACCAAACCGGGACAGAAACACTGAAGCTTTCTTT. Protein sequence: CASRPNRDRNTEAFF.

This CDR3 is CASSLGAVTTDTQYF. The CDR3 nucleotides are TGCGCCAGCAGCTTGGGGGCAGTAACAACAGATACGCAGTATTTT. The V and J genes are TRBV5-1 and TRBJ2-3, with D unresolved. CDR1 is SGHRS, CDR2 YFSETQ, per germline. Trimming left V 0 bases short and J 3 bases short, with 11 bases between. CDR3 length: 15 amino acids.

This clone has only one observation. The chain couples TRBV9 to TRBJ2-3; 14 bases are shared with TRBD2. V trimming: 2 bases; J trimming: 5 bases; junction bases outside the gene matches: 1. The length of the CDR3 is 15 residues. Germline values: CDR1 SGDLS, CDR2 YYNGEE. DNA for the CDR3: TGTGCCAGCAGCGTCGGACTAGCGGGAGGAGATACGCAGTATTTT. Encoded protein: CASSVGLAGGDTQYF.

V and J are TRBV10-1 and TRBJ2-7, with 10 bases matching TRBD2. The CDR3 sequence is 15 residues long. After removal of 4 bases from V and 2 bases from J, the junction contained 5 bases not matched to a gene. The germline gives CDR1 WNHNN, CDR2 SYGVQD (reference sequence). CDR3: CASSALAGAPYEQYF. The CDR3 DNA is TGCGCCAGCAGTGCCCTAGCGGGGGCTCCCTACGAGCAGTACTTC.

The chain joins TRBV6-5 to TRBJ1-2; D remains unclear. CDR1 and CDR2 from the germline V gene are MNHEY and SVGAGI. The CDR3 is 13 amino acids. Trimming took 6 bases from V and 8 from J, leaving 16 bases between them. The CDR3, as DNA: TGTGCCAGCAGGAGGACGGAGGGTAGCGGCTACACCTTC. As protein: CASRRTEGSGYTF.

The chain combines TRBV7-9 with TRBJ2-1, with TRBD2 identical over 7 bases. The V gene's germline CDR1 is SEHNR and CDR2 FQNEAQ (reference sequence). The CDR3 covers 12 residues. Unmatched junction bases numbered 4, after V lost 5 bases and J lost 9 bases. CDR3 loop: CASSPIAGEQFF. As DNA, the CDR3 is TGTGCCAGCAGCCCGATAGCGGGTGAGCAGTTCTTC.

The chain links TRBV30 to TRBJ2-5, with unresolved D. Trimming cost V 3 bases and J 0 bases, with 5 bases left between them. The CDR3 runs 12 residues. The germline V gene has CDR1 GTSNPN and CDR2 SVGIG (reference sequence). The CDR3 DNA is TGTGCCTGGAGGAGGTACCAAGAGACCCAGTACTTC. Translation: CAWRRYQETQYF.

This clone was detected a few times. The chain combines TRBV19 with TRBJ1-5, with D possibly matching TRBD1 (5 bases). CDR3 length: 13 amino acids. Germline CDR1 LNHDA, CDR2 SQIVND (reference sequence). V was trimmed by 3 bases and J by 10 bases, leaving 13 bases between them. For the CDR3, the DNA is TGTGCCAGTAGTATCTCAGCGGGGCCACCCCAGCATTTT. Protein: CASSISAGPPQHF.

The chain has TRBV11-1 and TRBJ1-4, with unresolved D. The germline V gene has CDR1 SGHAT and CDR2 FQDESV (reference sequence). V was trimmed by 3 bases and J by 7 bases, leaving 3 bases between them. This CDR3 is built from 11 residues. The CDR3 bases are TGTGCCAGCAGCTTCAGTGAAAAACTGTTTTTT. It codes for CASSFSEKLFF.

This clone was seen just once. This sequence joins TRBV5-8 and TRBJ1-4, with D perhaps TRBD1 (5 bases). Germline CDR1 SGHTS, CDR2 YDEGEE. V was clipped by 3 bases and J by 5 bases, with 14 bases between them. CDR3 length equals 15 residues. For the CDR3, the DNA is TGTGCCAGCAGCTCTAGAAGGGGCCTGAATGAAAAACTGTTTTTT. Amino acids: CASSSRRGLNEKLFF. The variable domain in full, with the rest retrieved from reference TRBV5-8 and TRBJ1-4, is EAGVTQSPTHLIKTRGQQATLRCSPISGHTSVYWYQQALGLGLQFLLWYDEGEERNRGNFPPRFSGRQFPNYSSELNVNALELEDSALYLCASSSRRGLNEKLFFGSGTQLSVL.

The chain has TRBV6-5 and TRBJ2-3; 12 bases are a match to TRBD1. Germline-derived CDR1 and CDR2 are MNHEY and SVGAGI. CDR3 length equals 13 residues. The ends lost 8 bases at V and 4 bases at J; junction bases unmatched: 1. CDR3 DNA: TGTGCCAGCGGGACAGGGGGCGCAGATACGCAGTATTTT. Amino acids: CASGTGGADTQYF.

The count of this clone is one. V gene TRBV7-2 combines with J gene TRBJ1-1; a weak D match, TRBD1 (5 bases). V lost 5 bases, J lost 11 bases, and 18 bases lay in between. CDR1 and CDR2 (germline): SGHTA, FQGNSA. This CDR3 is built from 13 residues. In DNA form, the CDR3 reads TGTGCCAGCAGCCGACGACAGTTCACAGAGGCTTTCTTT. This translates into CASSRRQFTEAFF.

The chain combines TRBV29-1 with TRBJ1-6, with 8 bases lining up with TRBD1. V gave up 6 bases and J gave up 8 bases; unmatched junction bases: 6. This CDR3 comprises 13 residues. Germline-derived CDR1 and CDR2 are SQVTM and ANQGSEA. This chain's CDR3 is CSVRQGRDSPLHF. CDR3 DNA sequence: TGCAGCGTGAGACAGGGGAGGGATTCACCCCTCCACTTT.

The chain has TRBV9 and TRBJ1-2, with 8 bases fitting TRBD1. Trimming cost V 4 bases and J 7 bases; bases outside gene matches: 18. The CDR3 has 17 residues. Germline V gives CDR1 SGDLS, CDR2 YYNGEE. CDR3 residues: CASSQGGQGARFFGYTF. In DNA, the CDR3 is TGTGCCAGCAGCCAAGGTGGGCAGGGGGCGCGATTTTTTGGCTACACCTTC. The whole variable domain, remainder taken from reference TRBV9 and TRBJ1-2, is DSGVTQTPKHLITATGQRVTLRCSPRSGDLSVYWYQQSLDQGLQFLIQYYNGEERAKGNILERFSAQQFPDLHSELNLSSLELGDSALYFCASSQGGQGARFFGYTFGSGTRLTVV.

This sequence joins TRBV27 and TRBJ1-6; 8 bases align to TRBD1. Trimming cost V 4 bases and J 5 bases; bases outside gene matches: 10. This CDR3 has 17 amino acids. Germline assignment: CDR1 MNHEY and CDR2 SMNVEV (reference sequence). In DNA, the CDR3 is TGTGCCAGCAGTTATCACAGGGGGACAGTTGATAATTCACCCCTCCACTTT. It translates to CASSYHRGTVDNSPLHF.

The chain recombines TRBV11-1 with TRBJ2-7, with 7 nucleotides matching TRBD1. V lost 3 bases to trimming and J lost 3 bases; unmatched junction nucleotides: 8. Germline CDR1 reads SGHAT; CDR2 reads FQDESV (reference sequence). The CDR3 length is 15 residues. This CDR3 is CASSFSRDRVYEQYF. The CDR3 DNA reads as TGTGCCAGCAGCTTCTCCCGAGACAGGGTCTACGAGCAGTACTTC.